Each of the 24 T cell receptor beta chains below was sequenced from the same sample in a study of CD8+ T cells in alopecia areata. RNA extraction was followed by reverse transcription into cDNA, which acted as the sequencing template. Clones were read by immunoSEQ multiplex PCR, and TCRdb kept only the in-frame ones, dropping some. This sample has some 200,000 clones, with more than 50% found just once. The sequencing input was CD8+ T cells sorted from blood. All receptors derive from a human donor in good health.

The chain is built from TRBV4-1 and TRBJ1-6; D is uncertain. The CDR3 sequence is 15 residues long. Germline assignment: CDR1 MGHRA and CDR2 YSYEKL. V lost 0 bases and J lost 12, with 15 bases in between. The CDR3 DNA reads as TGCGCCAGCAGCCAAGAGGTCGGTGTAGCGATACCCCTCCACTTT. Protein sequence: CASSQEVGVAIPLHF.

The gene calls are TRBV7-9 and TRBJ1-1; D unresolved. Germline CDR1 SEHNR, CDR2 FQNEAQ (reference sequence). Trimming removed 6 bases at V and 5 bases at J, with 16 bases between. The CDR3 covers 14 residues. CDR3 bases: TGTGCCAGCAGTTTACCGGGAGGACTGACTGAAGCTTTCTTT. Translation: CASSLPGGLTEAFF.

The V call is TRBV5-6, the J call TRBJ2-7; tentative D call: TRBD2 (5 bases). The germline V gene has CDR1 SGHDT and CDR2 YYEEEE. The CDR3 is 13 amino acids. With 4 bases removed from V and 4 bases from J, the gap between germline ends came to 12 bases. CDR3 in DNA: TGTGCCAGCAGCCCGGAGGACGGGTACGAGCAGTACTTC. It encodes CASSPEDGYEQYF.

This chain connects TRBV5-1 to TRBJ1-1; weak D call: TRBD1 (5 bases). Germline V gene data show CDR1 as SGHRS and CDR2 as YFSETQ. V was pared by 4 bases and J by 4 bases, with 11 bases between. The CDR3 length is 13 residues. The CDR3 DNA is TGCGCCAGCAGCAGAGGGGAGGGCACTGAAGCTTTCTTT. Encoded protein: CASSRGEGTEAFF. The variable domain in full, completed from reference TRBV5-1 and TRBJ1-1, reads KAGVTQTPRYLIKTRGQQVTLSCSPISGHRSVSWYQQTPGQGLQFLFEYFSETQRNKGNFPGRFSGRQFSNSRSEMNVSTLELGDSALYLCASSRGEGTEAFFGQGTRLTVV.

The V gene is TRBV29-1, the J gene TRBJ2-7, with D unresolved. CDR3 length: 12 amino acids. Trimming shortened V by 5 bases and J by 3 bases, and 11 bases separated the two germline ends. In germline, CDR1 is SQVTM, CDR2 ANQGSEA. The CDR3 here is CSVTGNDYEQYF. The CDR3 coding sequence is TGCAGCGTTACCGGCAACGACTACGAGCAGTACTTC.

J is TRBJ2-7 and V is TRBV5-1; 9 bases align to TRBD2. The CDR3 consists of 14 residues. The germline gives CDR1 SGHRS, CDR2 YFSETQ. The trim removed 4 bases at V and 6 bases at J, leaving 8 bases unmatched. In DNA, the CDR3 is TGCGCCAGCAGCGTGCCTAGCGGGGCAGCCGAGCAGTACTTC. Protein: CASSVPSGAAEQYF.

CDR3 sequence reads: CASSQTGLAGARSQYF. CDR3 DNA: TGTGCCAGCAGCCAAACGGGACTAGCGGGGGCCAGGTCCCAGTACTTC. The chain recombines TRBV5-4 with TRBJ2-5; 14 nucleotides match TRBD2. The CDR3 totals 16 residues. Trimming took 4 bases from V and 9 from J; bases not matched to a gene: 11. Germline CDR1 SGHNT, CDR2 YYREEE (reference sequence).

The chain carries TRBV7-9 and TRBJ1-2; D call uncertain. The CDR3 loop spans 12 amino acids. Per germline, CDR1 SEHNR and CDR2 FQNEAQ (reference sequence). Trimming pared 4 bases from V and 7 bases from J, leaving 10 bases between. The CDR3 protein is CASSSEAGGYTF. DNA of the CDR3: TGTGCCAGCAGCTCCGAAGCGGGTGGCTACACCTTC.

The chain joins TRBV5-1 to TRBJ1-1, with 7 bases fitting TRBD1. This CDR3 has 14 amino acids. V dropped 4 bases and J dropped 4; count of bases not matched to a gene: 7. In germline, CDR1 is SGHRS, CDR2 YFSETQ. CDR3 nucleotide sequence: TGCGCCAGCAGCCAGACAGGGCCGGGCACTGAAGCTTTCTTT. Amino acid sequence: CASSQTGPGTEAFF.

This clone has just one count. CDR3 DNA sequence: TGCGCCAGCAGCCACGAGGGGGAAAAACTGTTTTTT. Residues: CASSHEGEKLFF. The genes are TRBV4-1 and TRBJ1-4; D is perhaps TRBD1 (5 bases). The germline V gene encodes CDR1 MGHRA and CDR2 YSYEKL. This CDR3 is built from 12 residues. Trimming left V 3 bases short and J 8 bases short, with 7 bases between.

This clone has just a few counts. The chain is built from TRBV30 and TRBJ2-7, with a possible D match to TRBD2 (6 bases). Trimming cost V 1 base and J 2 bases, with 12 bases left between them. The CDR3 sequence is 14 residues long. Looked up from germline, CDR1 is GTSNPN and CDR2 is SVGIG (reference sequence). The CDR3 DNA follows: TGTGCCTGGAGTGCCAGCGGGCTCCCCTACGAGCAGTACTTC. Translating it yields CAWSASGLPYEQYF.

The chain couples TRBV6-5 to TRBJ2-2; D is tentatively TRBD1 or TRBD2 (6 bases each). The CDR3 length is 15 residues. The V end was cut by 1 base, the J end by 4 bases, with 10 bases between. CDR1 MNHEY and CDR2 SVGAGI come from the germline V gene. In DNA, the CDR3 is TGTGCCAGCAGTTACTATGAGGGGGGCACCGGGGAGCTGTTTTTT. It is translated as CASSYYEGGTGELFF.

This clone was observed a handful of times. The J gene is TRBJ1-2, the V gene TRBV29-1, with 7 bases aligning to TRBD1. Trimming at V came to 6 bases and at J to 6 bases, leaving 13 bases not matched to a gene. CDR3 length: 14 amino acids. Germline values: CDR1 SQVTM, CDR2 ANQGSEA. The CDR3: CSVELRGQEDGYTF. In DNA, the CDR3 is TGCAGCGTCGAGCTTAGGGGGCAAGAGGATGGCTACACCTTC.

This clone occurred once. The chain combines TRBV6-1 with TRBJ2-1, with 11 bases identical to TRBD2. The germline V gene encodes CDR1 MNHNS and CDR2 SASEGT. The CDR3 totals 13 residues. V trimming: 9 bases; J trimming: 8 bases; junction bases outside the gene matches: 6. CDR3 loop: CASAGLAVYEQFF. In nucleotides, the CDR3 is TGTGCCAGTGCGGGACTAGCGGTCTATGAGCAGTTCTTC.

The CDR3 DNA reads as TGTGCCAGCGGACTAGGTACTGAAGCTTTCTTT. Amino acid sequence: CASGLGTEAFF. V usage is TRBV27 and J usage is TRBJ1-1; D not certain. The CDR3 has 11 residues. Germline assignment: CDR1 MNHEY and CDR2 SMNVEV (reference sequence). Trimming took 8 bases from V and 5 from J, leaving 9 bases between them.

The chain combines TRBV9 with TRBJ2-1, with D perhaps being TRBD1 or TRBD2 (6 bases each). The CDR3 runs 16 residues. CDR1 is SGDLS and CDR2 is YYNGEE in the germline V gene. Deletions cut 0 bases from V and 5 bases from J, with 15 bases between. The CDR3 here is CASSVEGGSGDNEQFF. CDR3 nucleotides: TGTGCCAGCAGCGTAGAGGGGGGTAGCGGAGACAATGAGCAGTTCTTC.

The sample holds a few counts of this clone. The chain uses TRBV29-1 and TRBJ1-1, with 8 bases that match TRBD1. The CDR3 has 13 residues. Germline V CDR1 and CDR2: SQVTM, ANQGSEA. Trimming at V came to 5 bases and at J to 3 bases, leaving 5 bases not matched to a gene. The CDR3 DNA is TGCAGCGTTTTTGGACAGGGCGACACTGAAGCTTTCTTT. The encoded protein is CSVFGQGDTEAFF.

This clone was observed a handful of times. The chain combines TRBV19 with TRBJ1-1; D is possibly TRBD1 (5 bases). CDR3 length: 14 amino acids. In germline, CDR1 is LNHDA, CDR2 SQIVND (reference sequence). Between the trimmed V and J ends, which lost 7 bases and 1 base, there was a span of 13 bases. The CDR3 loop is CASTGASGNTEAFF. CDR3 DNA sequence: TGTGCCAGTACTGGGGCTTCGGGGAACACTGAAGCTTTCTTT.

A remark on this clone: Other DNA sequences in the same sample also yield this CDR3. This chain connects TRBV2 to TRBJ2-2, with D uncertain. From germline, CDR1 is SNHLY and CDR2 FYNNEI. Between the trimmed V and J ends, which lost 6 bases and 3 bases, there was a span of 2 bases. The CDR3 extends over 11 amino acids. CDR3 in DNA: TGTGCCAGCAGGGACACCGGGGAGCTGTTTTTT. Protein: CASRDTGELFF.

In this sample, this clone turned up a few times. The chain links TRBV4-2 to TRBJ2-3, with TRBD2 matching 11 bases. The CDR3 is 16 amino acids. CDR1 and CDR2 (germline): LGHNA, YNFKEQ. J lost 2 bases, V lost 3 bases, and 4 bases had no gene match. In DNA form, the CDR3 reads TGTGCCAGCAGCCAGGTTAGCGGGGGGGCCACAGATACGCAGTATTTT. It specifies CASSQVSGGATDTQYF.

This chain joins TRBV29-1 and TRBJ1-4, with no clear D. Looked up from germline, CDR1 is SQVTM and CDR2 is ANQGSEA. V dropped 7 bases and J dropped 0 bases, with 9 bases sitting between them. This CDR3 has 13 residues. In DNA, the CDR3 is TGCAGCGCTCAGGAGGCAACTAATGAAAAACTGTTTTTT. It translates to CSAQEATNEKLFF. The full variable domain, rest sourced from reference TRBV29-1 and TRBJ1-4, is SAVISQKPSRDICQRGTSLTIQCQVDSQVTMMFWYRQQPGQSLTLIATANQGSEATYESGFVIDKFPISRPNLTFSTLTVSNMSPEDSSIYLCSAQEATNEKLFFGSGTQLSVL.

CDR3 loop: CASSPTEAEAFF. DNA for the CDR3: TGTGCCAGCAGCCCTACAGAGGCTGAAGCTTTCTTT. V gene TRBV7-8 combines with J gene TRBJ1-1, with D unresolved. The CDR3 contains 12 residues. Trimming took off 5 bases at V and 6 bases at J, with 10 bases between the two ends. Germline V gene sequence: CDR1 SGHVS, CDR2 FQNEAQ.

This rearrangement joins TRBV9 to TRBJ1-2; D is uncertain. V was clipped by 4 bases and J by 8 bases, with 18 bases between them. The CDR3 contains 14 residues. Per the germline V gene, CDR1 is SGDLS and CDR2 is YYNGEE. The CDR3 coding sequence is TGTGCCAGCAGCCCCCCGAGGTCCCTTGGGGGCTACACCTTC. This translates into CASSPPRSLGGYTF.

The rearrangement uses TRBV15 and TRBJ2-5; weak D call: TRBD2 (5 bases). CDR1 LNHNV and CDR2 YYDKDF come from the germline V gene (reference sequence). There are 15 residues in the CDR3. Trimming shortened V by 4 bases and J by 2 bases, and 14 bases separated the two germline ends. The CDR3 spells CATSIPPRGQETQYF. The CDR3 bases are TGTGCCACCAGCATTCCCCCCCGGGGTCAAGAGACCCAGTACTTC.